This T cell receptor (beta chain) is drawn from a study of CD8 T cells in ankylosing spondylitis. The CDR3 is 15 residues long. Trimming cost V 7 bases and J 5 bases; bases outside gene matches: 15. Per germline, CDR1 DFQATT and CDR2 SNEGSKA (reference sequence). In this sample, this clonotype turned up a few times. Its antigen is unidentified. Study results and limitations: The authors reported significant enrichment of disease-linked clones in matched ankylosing spondylitis synovial fluid. Previous work reported some of these motif variants in the synovial fluid and blood of reactive arthritis. CD8+ cells made up the disease-linked clones, which were relatively rare in peripheral blood.

5'-RACE, quantitative and with molecular barcodes, yielded the TCR beta libraries. TCRdb passed the 5' RACE reads through MiXCR, listing each CDR3 protein once. The sample lists 200,000 to 300,000 distinct CDR3 sequences; around 10% were seen once. The chain carries TRBV20-1 and TRBJ2-7; 9 nucleotides line up with TRBD2. Sequenced sample: blood, either unsorted or a sorted T cell fraction (not recorded which). This receptor was taken from a male donor with ankylosing spondylitis or in good health (not recorded which). The CDR3 is CSVQMGTSFAHEQYF. For the CDR3, the DNA is TGCAGTGTTCAGATGGGGACTAGCTTCGCCCACGAGCAGTACTTC.